This paragraph covers one TCR beta chain sequence. Isolated RNA was reverse transcribed in full, so expressed TCRB transcripts were sequenced. The repertoire was sequenced with immunoSEQ multiplex PCR; TCRdb's copy has only in-frame clones and lacks some. This sample has under 800,000 clones, with roughly a sixth found just once. The data belong to a study of beta chain features in type 1 diabetes. V was pared by 1 base and J by 2 bases, with 3 bases of the junction left unmatched. Per germline, CDR1 LNHNV and CDR2 YYDKDF (reference sequence). CDR3 length: 15 residues. The chain has TRBV15 and TRBJ2-3, with 7 positions matching TRBD1. The receptor's source is a man between 18 and 35 years old in good health. Sequenced: naive CD4+ T cells from blood. CDR3 nucleotides: TGTGCCACCAGCAGAGCGGGACAGCCCACAGATACGCAGTATTTT. Protein product: CATSRAGQPTDTQYF.